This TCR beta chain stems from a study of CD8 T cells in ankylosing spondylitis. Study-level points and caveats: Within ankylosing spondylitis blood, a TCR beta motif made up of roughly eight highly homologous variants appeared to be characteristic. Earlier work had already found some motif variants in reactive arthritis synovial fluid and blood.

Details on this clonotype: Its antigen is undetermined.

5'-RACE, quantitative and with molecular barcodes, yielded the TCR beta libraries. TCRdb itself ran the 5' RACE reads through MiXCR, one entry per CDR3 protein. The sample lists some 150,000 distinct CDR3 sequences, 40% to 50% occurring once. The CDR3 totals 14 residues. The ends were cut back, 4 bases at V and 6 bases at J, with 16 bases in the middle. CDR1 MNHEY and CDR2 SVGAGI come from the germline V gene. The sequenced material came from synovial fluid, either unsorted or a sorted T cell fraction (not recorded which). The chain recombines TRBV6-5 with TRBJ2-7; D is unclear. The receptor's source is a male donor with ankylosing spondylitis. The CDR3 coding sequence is TGTGCCAGCAGTTTGGAGCGTTACTGGGGCGAGCAGTACTTC. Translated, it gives CASSLERYWGEQYF.